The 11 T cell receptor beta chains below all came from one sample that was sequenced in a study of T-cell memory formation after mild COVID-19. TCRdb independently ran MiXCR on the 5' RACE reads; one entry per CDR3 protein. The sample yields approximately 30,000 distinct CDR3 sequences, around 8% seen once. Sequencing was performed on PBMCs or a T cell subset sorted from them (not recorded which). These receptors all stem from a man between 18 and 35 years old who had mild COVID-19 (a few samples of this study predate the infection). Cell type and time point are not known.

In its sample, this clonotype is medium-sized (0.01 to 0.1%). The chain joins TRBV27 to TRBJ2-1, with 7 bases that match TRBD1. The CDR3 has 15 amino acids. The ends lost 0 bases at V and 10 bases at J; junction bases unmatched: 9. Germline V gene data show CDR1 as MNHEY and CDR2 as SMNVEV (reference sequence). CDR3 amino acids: CASSLSGTERQEQFF. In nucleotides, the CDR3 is TGTGCCAGCAGTTTATCAGGGACAGAACGACAGGAGCAGTTCTTC.

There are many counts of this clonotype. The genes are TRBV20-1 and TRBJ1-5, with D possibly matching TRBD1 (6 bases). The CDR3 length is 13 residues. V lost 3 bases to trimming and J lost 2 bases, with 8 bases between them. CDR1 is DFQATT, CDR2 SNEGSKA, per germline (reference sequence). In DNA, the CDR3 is TGCAGTGCTAGGCAGGGGCGCAATCAGCCCCAGCATTTT. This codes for CSARQGRNQPQHF.

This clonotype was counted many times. The CDR3 bases are TGTGCCAGCCAAGTGGGTCCCACAGATACGCAGTATTTT. Translation gives CASQVGPTDTQYF. V and J are TRBV7-9 and TRBJ2-3; D ambiguous. The V and J ends lost 8 bases and 2 bases respectively, with 11 bases between them. CDR3 length: 13 amino acids. Germline V gene data show CDR1 as SEHNR and CDR2 as FQNEAQ (reference sequence).

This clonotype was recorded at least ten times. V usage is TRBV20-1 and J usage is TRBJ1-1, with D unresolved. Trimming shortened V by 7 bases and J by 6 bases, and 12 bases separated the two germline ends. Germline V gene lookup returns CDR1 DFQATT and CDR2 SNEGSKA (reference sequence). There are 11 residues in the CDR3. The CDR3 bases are TGCAGTGTCCCTACACAGTCTGAAGCTTTCTTT. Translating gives CSVPTQSEAFF.

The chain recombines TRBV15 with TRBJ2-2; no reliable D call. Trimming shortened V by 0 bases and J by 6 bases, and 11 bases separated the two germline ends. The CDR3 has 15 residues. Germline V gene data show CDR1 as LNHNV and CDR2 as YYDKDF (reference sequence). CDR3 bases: TGTGCCACCAGCAGAGATTCCGTCCGGTCCGGGGAGCTGTTTTTT. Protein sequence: CATSRDSVRSGELFF.

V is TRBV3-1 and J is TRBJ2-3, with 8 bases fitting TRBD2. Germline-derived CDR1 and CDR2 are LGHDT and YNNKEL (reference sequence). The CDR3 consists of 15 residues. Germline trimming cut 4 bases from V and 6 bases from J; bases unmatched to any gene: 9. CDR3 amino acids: CASSLRTSGGDTQYF. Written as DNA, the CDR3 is TGTGCCAGCAGCCTAAGAACTAGCGGAGGGGATACGCAGTATTTT.

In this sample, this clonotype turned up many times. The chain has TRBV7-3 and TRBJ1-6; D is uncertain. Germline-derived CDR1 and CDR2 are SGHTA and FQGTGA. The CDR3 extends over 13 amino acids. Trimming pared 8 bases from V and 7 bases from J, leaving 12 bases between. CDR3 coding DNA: TGTGCCAGCGCCTATCGAGGGAATTCACCCCTCCACTTT. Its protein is CASAYRGNSPLHF.

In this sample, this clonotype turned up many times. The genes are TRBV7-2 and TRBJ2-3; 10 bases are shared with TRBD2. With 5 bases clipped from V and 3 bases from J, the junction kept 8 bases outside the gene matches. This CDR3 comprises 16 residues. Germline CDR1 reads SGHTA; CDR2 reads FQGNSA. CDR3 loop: CASSVRIAGGTDTQYF. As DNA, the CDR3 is TGTGCCAGCAGCGTTAGGATAGCGGGGGGAACAGATACGCAGTATTTT.

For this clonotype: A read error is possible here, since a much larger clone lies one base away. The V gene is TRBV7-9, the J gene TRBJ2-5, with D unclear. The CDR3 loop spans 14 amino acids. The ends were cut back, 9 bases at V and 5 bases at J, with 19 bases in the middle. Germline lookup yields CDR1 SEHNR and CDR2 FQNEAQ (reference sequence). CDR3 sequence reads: CASTRVTALETQYF. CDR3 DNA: TGTGCCAGTACACGAGTGACGGCCCTGGAGACCCAGTACTTC.

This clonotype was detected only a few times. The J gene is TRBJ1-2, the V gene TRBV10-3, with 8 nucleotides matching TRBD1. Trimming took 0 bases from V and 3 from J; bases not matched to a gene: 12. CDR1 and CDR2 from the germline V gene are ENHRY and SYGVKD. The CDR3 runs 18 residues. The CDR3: CAISESAGGRFRHYGYTF. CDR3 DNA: TGTGCCATCAGTGAGTCGGCAGGGGGCCGCTTCCGGCACTATGGCTACACCTTC.

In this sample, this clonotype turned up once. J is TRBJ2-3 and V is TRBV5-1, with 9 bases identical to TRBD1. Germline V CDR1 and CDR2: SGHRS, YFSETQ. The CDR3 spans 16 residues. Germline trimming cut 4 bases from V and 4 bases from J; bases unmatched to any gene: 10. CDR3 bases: TGCGCCAGCAGCACAAGAACCGGGACAGGGCCAGATACGCAGTATTTT. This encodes CASSTRTGTGPDTQYF.